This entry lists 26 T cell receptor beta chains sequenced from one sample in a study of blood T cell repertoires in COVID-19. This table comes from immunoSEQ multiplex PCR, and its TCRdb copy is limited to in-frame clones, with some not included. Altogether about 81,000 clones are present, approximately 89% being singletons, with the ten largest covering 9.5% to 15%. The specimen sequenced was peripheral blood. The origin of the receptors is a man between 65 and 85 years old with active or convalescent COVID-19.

CDR3 nucleotide sequence: TGTGCCAGCAGCGGCCCAGGGGGTAGCATTCAGTACTTC. It specifies CASSGPGGSIQYF. The chain links TRBV12-3 or TRBV12-4 to TRBJ2-4, with 7 bases identical to TRBD1. The CDR3 extends over 13 amino acids. V was pared by 6 bases and J by 9 bases, with 8 bases of the junction left unmatched.

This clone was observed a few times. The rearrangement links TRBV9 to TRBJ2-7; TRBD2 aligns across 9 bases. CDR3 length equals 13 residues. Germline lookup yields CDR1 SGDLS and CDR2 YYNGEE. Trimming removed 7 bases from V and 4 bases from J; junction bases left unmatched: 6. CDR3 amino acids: CASGGSGGYEQYF. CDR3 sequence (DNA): TGTGCCAGCGGGGGTAGCGGGGGATACGAGCAGTACTTC. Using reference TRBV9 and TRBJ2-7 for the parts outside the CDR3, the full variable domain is DSGVTQTPKHLITATGQRVTLRCSPRSGDLSVYWYQQSLDQGLQFLIQYYNGEERAKGNILERFSAQQFPDLHSELNLSSLELGDSALYFCASGGSGGYEQYFGPGTRLTVT.

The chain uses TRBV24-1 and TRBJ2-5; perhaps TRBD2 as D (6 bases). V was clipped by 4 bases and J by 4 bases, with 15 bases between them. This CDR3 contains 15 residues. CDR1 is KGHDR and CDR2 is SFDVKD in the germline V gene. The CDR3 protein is CATSEGGTLGETQYF. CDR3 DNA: TGTGCCACCAGTGAGGGCGGGACTTTGGGAGAGACCCAGTACTTC.

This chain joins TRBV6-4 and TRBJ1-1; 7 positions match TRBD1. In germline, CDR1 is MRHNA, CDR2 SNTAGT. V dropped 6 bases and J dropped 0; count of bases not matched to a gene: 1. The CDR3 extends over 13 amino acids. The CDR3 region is CASRGQLNTEAFF. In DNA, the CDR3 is TGTGCCAGCAGGGGACAGCTGAACACTGAAGCTTTCTTT.

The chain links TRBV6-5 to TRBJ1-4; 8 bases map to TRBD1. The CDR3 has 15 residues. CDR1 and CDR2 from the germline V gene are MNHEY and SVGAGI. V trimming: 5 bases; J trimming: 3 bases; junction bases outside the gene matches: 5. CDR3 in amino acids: CASSPGQAANEKLFF. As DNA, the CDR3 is TGTGCCAGCAGTCCGGGACAGGCGGCTAATGAAAAACTGTTTTTT.

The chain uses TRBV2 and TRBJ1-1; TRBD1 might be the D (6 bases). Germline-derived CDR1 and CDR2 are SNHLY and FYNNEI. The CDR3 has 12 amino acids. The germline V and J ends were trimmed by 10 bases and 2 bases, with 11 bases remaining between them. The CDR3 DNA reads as TGTGCCACCGGGACACCTAACACTGAAGCTTTCTTT. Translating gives CATGTPNTEAFF. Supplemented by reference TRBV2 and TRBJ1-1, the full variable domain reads EPEVTQTPSHQVTQMGQEVILRCVPISNHLYFYWYRQILGQKVEFLVSFYNNEISEKSEIFDDQFSVERPDGSNFTLKIRSTKLEDSAMYFCATGTPNTEAFFGQGTRLTVV.

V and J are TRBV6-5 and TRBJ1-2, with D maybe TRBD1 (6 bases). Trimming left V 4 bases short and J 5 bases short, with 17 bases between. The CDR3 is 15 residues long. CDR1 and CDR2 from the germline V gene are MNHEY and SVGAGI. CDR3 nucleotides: TGTGCCAGCAGTTCTCTTAGGCCAGGGACATATGGCTACACCTTC. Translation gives CASSSLRPGTYGYTF.

For the CDR3, the DNA is TGTGCCAGCAGCGATAGCGGGGGGGGTTACAATGAGCAGTTCTTC. This encodes CASSDSGGGYNEQFF. The chain uses TRBV3-1 (or the pseudogene TRBV3-2) and TRBJ2-1, with 11 positions matching TRBD2. The CDR3 has 15 amino acids. Germline CDR1 LGHDT, CDR2 YNNKEL (reference sequence). The V and J ends lost 5 bases and 4 bases, in that order; junction bases with no gene match: 4.

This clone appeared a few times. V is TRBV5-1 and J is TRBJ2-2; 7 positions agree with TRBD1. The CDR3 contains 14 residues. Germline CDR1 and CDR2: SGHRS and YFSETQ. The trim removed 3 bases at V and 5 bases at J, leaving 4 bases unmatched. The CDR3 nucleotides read TGCGCCAGCAGCTACCCGACAGGGACCGGGGAGCTGTTTTTT. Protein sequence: CASSYPTGTGELFF.

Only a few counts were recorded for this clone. The DNA for the CDR3 is TGTGCCAGCAGCGGTCTAGCGGGGGAGCAGTACTTC. The encoded protein is CASSGLAGEQYF. This sequence joins TRBV2 and TRBJ2-7; 9 bases map to TRBD2. Losses at the gene ends were 6 bases for V and 7 bases for J; bases not matched to a gene: 4. The CDR3 sequence is 12 residues long. Germline V gene data show CDR1 as SNHLY and CDR2 as FYNNEI.

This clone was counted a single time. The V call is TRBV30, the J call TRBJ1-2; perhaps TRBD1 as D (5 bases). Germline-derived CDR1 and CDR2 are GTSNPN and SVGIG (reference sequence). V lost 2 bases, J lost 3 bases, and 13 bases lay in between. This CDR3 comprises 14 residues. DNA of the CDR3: TGTGCCTGGAGTTTGGGTCAGGGTGACTATGGCTACACCTTC. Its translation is CAWSLGQGDYGYTF.

CDR3 residues: CASSEHFGGSSYNEQFF. The DNA for the CDR3 is TGCGCCAGCAGTGAACATTTCGGGGGAAGCTCCTACAATGAGCAGTTCTTC. The chain is built from TRBV10-2 and TRBJ2-1, with TRBD2 as a possible D gene (6 bases). CDR3 length equals 17 residues. CDR1 is WSHSY and CDR2 is SAAADI in the germline V gene. The V end lost 3 bases, the J end lost 0 bases, and 15 bases lay between the germline ends.

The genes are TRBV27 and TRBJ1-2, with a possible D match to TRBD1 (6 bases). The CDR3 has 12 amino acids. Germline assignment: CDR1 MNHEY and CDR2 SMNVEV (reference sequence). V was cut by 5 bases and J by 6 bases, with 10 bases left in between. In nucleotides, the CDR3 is TGTGCCAGCAGTCCCCAGGGGAATGGCTACACCTTC. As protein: CASSPQGNGYTF.

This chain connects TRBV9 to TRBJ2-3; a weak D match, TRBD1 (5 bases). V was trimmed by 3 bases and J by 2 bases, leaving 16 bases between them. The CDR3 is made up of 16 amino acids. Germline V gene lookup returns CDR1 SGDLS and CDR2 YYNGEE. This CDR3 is CASSADRQSYTDTQYF. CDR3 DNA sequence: TGTGCCAGCAGCGCAGACCGACAGTCCTACACAGATACGCAGTATTTT.

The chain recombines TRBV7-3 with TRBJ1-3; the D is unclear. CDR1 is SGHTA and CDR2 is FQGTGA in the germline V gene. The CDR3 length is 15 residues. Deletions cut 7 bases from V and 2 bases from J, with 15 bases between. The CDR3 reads CASTTLRGAGNTIYF. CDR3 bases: TGTGCCAGCACTACCCTGCGCGGCGCTGGAAACACCATATATTTT.

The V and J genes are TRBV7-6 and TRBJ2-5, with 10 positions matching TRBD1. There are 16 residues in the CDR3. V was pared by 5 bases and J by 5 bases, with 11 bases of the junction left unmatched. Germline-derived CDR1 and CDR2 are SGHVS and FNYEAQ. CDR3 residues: CASSTGRQGARETQYF. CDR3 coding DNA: TGTGCCAGCAGCACCGGGAGACAGGGGGCGCGGGAGACCCAGTACTTC. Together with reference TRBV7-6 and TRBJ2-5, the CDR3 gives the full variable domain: GAGVSQSPRYKVTKRGQDVALRCDPISGHVSLYWYRQALGQGPEFLTYFNYEAQQDKSGLPNDRFSAERPEGSISTLTIQRTEQRDSAMYRCASSTGRQGARETQYFGPGTRLLVL.

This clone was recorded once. In nucleotides, the CDR3 is TGTGCCAGCAGGTTAGCGACAGGGGCAAATGAAAAACTGTTTTTT. Amino acid sequence: CASRLATGANEKLFF. This chain links TRBV28 with TRBJ1-4; TRBD1 aligns across 8 bases. CDR1 and CDR2 from the germline V gene are MDHEN and SYDVKM. The CDR3 runs to 15 residues. Trimming took 6 bases from V and 5 from J; bases not matched to a gene: 8. Combining the CDR3 with reference TRBV28 and TRBJ1-4 gives the whole variable domain DVKVTQSSRYLVKRTGEKVFLECVQDMDHENMFWYRQDPGLGLRLIYFSYDVKMKEKGDIPEGYSVSREKKERFSLILESASTNQTSMYLCASRLATGANEKLFFGSGTQLSVL.

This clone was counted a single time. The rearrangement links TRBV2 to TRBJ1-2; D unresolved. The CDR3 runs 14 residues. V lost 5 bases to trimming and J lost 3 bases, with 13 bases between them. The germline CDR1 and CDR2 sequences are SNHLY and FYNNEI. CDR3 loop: CASSSMEGDYGYTF. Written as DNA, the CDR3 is TGTGCCAGCAGTTCTATGGAGGGCGACTATGGCTACACCTTC.

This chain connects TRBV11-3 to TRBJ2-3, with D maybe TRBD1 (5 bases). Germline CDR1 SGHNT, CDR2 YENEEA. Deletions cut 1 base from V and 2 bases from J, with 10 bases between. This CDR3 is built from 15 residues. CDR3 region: CASSLGGRFTDTQYF. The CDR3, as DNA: TGTGCCAGCAGCTTAGGGGGCAGATTCACAGATACGCAGTATTTT.

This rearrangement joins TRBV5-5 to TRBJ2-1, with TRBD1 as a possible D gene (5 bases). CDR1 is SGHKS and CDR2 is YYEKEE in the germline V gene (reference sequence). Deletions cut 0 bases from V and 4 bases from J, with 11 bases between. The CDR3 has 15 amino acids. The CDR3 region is CASSLAQGGYNEQFF. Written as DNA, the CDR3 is TGTGCCAGCAGCTTGGCCCAGGGTGGTTACAATGAGCAGTTCTTC.

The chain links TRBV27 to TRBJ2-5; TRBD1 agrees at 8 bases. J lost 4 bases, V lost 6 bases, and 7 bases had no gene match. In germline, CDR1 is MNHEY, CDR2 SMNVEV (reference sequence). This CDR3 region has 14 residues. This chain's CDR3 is CASSDRGGSETQYF. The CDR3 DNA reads TGTGCCAGCAGCGACAGGGGTGGTTCAGAGACCCAGTACTTC.

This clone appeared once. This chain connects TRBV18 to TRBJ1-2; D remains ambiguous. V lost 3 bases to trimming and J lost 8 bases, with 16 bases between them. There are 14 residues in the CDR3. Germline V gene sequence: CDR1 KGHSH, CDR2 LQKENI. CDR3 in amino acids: CASSPTPEGPGYTF. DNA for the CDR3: TGTGCCAGCTCACCGACCCCTGAGGGTCCGGGCTACACCTTC.

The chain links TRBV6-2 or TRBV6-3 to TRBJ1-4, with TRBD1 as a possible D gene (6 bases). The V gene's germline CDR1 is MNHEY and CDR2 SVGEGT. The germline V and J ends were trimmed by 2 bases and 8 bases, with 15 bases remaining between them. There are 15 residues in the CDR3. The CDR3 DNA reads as TGTGCCAGCAGTTACCTGCAGAGGGGGAAGGAAAAACTGTTTTTT. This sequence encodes CASSYLQRGKEKLFF.

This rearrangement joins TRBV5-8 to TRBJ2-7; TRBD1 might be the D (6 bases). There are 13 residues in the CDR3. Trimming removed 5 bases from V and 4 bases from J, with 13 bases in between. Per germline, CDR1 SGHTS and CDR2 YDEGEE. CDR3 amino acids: CASSRVRGYEQYF. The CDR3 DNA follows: TGTGCCAGCAGTCGAGTCAGGGGTTACGAGCAGTACTTC.

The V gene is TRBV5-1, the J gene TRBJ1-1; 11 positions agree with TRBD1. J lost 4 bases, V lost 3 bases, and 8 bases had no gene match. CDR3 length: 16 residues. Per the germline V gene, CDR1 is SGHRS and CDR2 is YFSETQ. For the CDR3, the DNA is TGCGCCAGCAGCTCGGAAGGACAGGGGGCAGGCACTGAAGCTTTCTTT. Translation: CASSSEGQGAGTEAFF.

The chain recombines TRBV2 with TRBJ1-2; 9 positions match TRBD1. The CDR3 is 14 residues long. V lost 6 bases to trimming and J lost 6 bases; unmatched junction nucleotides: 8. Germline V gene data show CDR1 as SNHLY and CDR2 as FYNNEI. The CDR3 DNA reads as TGTGCCAGCAGCACGGGGACAGGGCGGGATGGCTACACCTTC. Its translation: CASSTGTGRDGYTF.